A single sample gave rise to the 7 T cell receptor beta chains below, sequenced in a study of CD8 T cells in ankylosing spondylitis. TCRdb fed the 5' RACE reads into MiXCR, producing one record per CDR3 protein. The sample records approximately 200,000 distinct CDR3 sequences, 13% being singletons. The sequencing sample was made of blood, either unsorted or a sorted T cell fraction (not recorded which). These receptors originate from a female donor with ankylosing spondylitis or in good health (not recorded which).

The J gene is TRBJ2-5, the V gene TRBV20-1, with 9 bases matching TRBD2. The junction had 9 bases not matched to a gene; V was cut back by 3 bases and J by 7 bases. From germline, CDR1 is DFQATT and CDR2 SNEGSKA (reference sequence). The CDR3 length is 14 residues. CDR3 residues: CSASKAGGLGTQYF. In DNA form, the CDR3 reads TGCAGTGCTAGTAAAGCGGGAGGCCTCGGGACCCAGTACTTC.

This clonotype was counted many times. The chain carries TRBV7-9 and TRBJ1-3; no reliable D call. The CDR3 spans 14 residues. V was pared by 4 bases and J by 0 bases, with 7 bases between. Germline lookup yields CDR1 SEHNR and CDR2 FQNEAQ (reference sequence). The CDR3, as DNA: TGTGCCAGCAGCTACGGCCTCTCTGGAAACACCATATATTTT. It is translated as CASSYGLSGNTIYF.

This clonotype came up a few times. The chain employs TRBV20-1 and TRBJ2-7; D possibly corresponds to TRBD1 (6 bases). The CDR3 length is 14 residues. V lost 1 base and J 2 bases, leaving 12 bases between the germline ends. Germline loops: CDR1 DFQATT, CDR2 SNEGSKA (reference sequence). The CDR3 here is CSARAWDTPYEQYF. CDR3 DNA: TGCAGTGCTAGAGCTTGGGACACCCCCTACGAGCAGTACTTC.

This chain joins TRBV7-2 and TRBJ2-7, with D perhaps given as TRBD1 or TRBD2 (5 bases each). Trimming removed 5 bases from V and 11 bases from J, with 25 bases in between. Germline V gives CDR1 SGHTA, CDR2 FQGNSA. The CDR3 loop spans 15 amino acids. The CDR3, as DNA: TGTGCCAGCAGCCGAGACGGGACGGACACCGTCGTGAAGTACTTC. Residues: CASSRDGTDTVVKYF.

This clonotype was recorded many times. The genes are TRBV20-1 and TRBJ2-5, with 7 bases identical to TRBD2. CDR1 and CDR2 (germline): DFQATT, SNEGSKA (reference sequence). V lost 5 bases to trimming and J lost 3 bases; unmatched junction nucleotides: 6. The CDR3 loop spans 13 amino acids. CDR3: CSAPGLLKETQYF. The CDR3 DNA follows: TGCAGTGCTCCGGGACTACTAAAAGAGACCCAGTACTTC.

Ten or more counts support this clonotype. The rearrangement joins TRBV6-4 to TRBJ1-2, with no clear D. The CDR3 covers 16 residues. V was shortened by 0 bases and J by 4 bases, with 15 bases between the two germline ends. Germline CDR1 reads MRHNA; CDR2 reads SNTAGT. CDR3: CASSDSARAPSYGYTF. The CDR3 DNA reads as TGTGCCAGCAGTGACTCGGCGAGGGCTCCGAGCTATGGCTACACCTTC.

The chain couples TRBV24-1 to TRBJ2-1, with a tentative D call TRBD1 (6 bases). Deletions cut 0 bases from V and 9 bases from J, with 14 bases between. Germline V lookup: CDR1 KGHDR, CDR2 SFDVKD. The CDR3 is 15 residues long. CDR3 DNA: TGTGCCACCAGTGATTTGGGGAACAGGGCGGGTGAGCAGTTCTTC. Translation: CATSDLGNRAGEQFF.